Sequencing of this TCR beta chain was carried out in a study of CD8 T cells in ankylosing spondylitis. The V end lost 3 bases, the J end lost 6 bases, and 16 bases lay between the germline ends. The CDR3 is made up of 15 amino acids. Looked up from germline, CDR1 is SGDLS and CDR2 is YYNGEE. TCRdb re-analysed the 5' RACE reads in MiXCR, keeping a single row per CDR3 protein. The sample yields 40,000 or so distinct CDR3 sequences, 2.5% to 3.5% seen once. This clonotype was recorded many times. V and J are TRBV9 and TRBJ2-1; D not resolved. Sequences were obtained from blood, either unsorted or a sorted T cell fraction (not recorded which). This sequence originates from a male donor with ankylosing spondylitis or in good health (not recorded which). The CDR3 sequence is CASSAQPTGVNEQFF. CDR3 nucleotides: TGTGCCAGCAGCGCCCAACCCACCGGTGTCAATGAGCAGTTCTTC. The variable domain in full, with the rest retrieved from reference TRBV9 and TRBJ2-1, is DSGVTQTPKHLITATGQRVTLRCSPRSGDLSVYWYQQSLDQGLQFLIQYYNGEERAKGNILERFSAQQFPDLHSELNLSSLELGDSALYFCASSAQPTGVNEQFFGPGTRLTVL.